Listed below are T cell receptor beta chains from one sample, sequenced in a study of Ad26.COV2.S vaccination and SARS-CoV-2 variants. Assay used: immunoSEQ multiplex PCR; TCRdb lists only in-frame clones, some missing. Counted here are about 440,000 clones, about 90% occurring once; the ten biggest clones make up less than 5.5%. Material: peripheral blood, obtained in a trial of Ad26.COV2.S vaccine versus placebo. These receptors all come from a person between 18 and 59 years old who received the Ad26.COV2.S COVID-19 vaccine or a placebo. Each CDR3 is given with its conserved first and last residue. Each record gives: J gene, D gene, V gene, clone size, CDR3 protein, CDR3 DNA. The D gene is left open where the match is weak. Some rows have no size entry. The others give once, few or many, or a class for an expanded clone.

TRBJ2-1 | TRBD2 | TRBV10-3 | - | CAISVGAGGTEQFF | TGTGCCATCAGTGTTGGAGCGGGAGGTACCGAGCAGTTCTTC
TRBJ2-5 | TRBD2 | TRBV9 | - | CASPSGGSETQYF | TGTGCCAGCCCGTCGGGAGGATCTGAGACCCAGTACTTC
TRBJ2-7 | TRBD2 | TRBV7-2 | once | CASSLLADTYEQYF | TGTGCCAGCAGCTTACTAGCGGATACCTACGAGCAGTACTTC
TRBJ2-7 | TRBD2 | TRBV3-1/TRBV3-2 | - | CASSQAGSGRGHEQYF | TGTGCCAGCAGCCAAGCGGGAAGCGGGAGAGGGCACGAGCAGTACTTC
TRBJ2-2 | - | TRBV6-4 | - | CASSDSGTGELFF | TGTGCCAGCAGTGACTCCGGCACCGGGGAGCTGTTTTTT
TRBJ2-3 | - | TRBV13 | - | CASSLGRTSTDTQYF | TGTGCCAGCAGTCTTGGGCGGACTTCCACAGATACGCAGTATTTT
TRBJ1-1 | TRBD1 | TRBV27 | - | CASSSTGVTEAFF | TGTGCCAGCAGTTCAACAGGGGTCACTGAAGCTTTCTTT
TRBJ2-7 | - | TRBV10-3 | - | CAISETVSSYEQYF | TGTGCCATCAGTGAGACGGTAAGCTCCTACGAGCAGTACTTC
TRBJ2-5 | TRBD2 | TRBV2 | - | CASSELVAGGYQETQYF | TGTGCCAGCAGTGAGTTGGTAGCGGGAGGTTACCAAGAGACCCAGTACTTC
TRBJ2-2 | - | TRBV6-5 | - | CASSYGQGAGELFF | TGTGCCAGCAGTTACGGGCAGGGCGCCGGGGAGCTGTTTTTT
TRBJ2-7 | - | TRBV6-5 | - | CASRQGQLKYEQYF | TGTGCCAGCAGACAAGGACAGCTTAAATACGAGCAGTACTTC
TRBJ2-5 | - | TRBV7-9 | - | CASSLGRGSRETQYF | TGTGCCAGCAGCTTAGGGAGGGGTAGTCGAGAGACCCAGTACTTC
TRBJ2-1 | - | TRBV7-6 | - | CASSLGQEQFF | TGTGCCAGCAGCTTAGGACAGGAGCAGTTCTTC
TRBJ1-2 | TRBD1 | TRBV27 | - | CASRGTGYNYGYTF | TGTGCCAGCAGGGGGACAGGGTATAACTATGGCTACACCTTC
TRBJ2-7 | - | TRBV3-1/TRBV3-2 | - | CASSRDEQYF | TGTGCCAGCAGCCGGGACGAGCAGTACTTC
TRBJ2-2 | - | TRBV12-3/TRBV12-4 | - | CASTYDTVGELFF | TGTGCCAGCACCTACGACACGGTCGGGGAGCTGTTTTTT
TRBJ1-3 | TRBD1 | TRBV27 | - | CQGGQTSGNTIYF | TGCCAGGGGGGGCAGACCTCTGGAAACACCATATATTTT
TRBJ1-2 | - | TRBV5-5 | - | CASSLGPIGNYGYTF | TGTGCCAGCAGCTTGGGCCCGATAGGGAACTATGGCTACACCTTC
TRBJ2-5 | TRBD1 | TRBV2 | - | CASSESGTGVRIKETQYF | TGTGCCAGCAGTGAAAGTGGCACAGGGGTGAGAATTAAAGAGACCCAGTACTTC
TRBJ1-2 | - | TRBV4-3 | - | CASSQEFGGSYGYTF | TGCGCCAGCAGCCAAGAATTTGGGGGGTCCTATGGCTACACCTTC
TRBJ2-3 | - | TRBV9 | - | CASSPQAVGTDTQYF | TGTGCCAGCAGCCCCCAGGCGGTGGGCACAGATACGCAGTATTTT
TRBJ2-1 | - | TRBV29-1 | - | CSVESPFSYNEQFF | TGCAGCGTTGAGTCCCCATTCTCCTACAATGAGCAGTTCTTC
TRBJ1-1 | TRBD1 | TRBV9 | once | CASSILGRTGDEAFF | TGTGCCAGCAGCATCCTAGGGAGGACAGGTGATGAAGCTTTCTTT
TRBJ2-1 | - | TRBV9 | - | CASSVDVVYEQFF | TGTGCCAGCAGCGTAGACGTCGTGTATGAGCAGTTCTTC
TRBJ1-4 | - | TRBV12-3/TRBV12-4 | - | CASSFKGGRLFF | TGTGCCAGCAGTTTTAAGGGGGGTAGACTGTTTTTT
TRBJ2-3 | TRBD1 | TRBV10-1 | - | CASSETDRGEWAGITDTQYF | TGCGCCAGCAGTGAGACCGACAGGGGAGAGTGGGCGGGGATCACAGATACGCAGTATTTT
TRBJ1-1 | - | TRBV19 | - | CASSMTGNTEAFF | TGTGCCAGTAGTATGACAGGGAACACTGAAGCTTTCTTT
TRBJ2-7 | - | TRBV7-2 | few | CASSFSGHEQYF | TGTGCCAGCAGCTTCTCGGGACACGAGCAGTACTTC
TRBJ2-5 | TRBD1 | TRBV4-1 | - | CASSQAPGQGAMSQYF | TGCGCCAGCAGCCAAGCCCCGGGACAGGGTGCAATGTCCCAGTACTTC
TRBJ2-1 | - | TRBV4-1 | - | CASSQNRNEQFF | TGCGCCAGCAGCCAAAACCGCAATGAGCAGTTCTTC